Sequencing of this T cell receptor beta chain was carried out in a study of T cell responses to AZD1222 COVID-19 vaccine. Study-wide results and caveats: Clonal diversity was possibly underestimated; the donors were predominantly white British and more often female. Baseline testing showed seropositivity in only five to seven AZD1222 recipients.

TCRdb's table, derived via immunoSEQ multiplex PCR, lists solely in-frame clones and lacks some. The repertoire holds under 130,000 clones, about 81% seen once, with 5% in the top ten. A word on this clone: Antigen unknown.

The sample in question was peripheral blood, obtained on day 0 of AZD1222 vaccination. This TCR was recovered from an adult in good health.

The CDR3 region is CAWSRYTGANTF. CDR3 sequence (DNA): TGTGCCTGGAGTCGTTACACCGGGGCTAACACCTTC. This rearrangement joins TRBV30 to TRBJ1-2, with D perhaps matching TRBD1 (5 bases). CDR3 length equals 12 residues. Germline CDR1 and CDR2: GTSNPN and SVGIG (reference sequence). The V and J ends lost 2 bases and 12 bases respectively, with 16 bases between them.